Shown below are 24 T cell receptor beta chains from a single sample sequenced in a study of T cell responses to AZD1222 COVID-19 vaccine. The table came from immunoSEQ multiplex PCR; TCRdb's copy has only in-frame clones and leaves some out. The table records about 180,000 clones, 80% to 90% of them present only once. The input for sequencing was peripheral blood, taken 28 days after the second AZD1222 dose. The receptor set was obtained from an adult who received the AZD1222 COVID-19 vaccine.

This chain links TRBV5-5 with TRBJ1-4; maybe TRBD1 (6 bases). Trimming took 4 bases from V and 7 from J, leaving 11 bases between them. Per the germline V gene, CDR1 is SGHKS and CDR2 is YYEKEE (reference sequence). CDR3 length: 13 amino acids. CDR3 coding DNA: TGTGCCAGCAGCAATAAACAGGGTGAAAAACTGTTTTTT. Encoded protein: CASSNKQGEKLFF.

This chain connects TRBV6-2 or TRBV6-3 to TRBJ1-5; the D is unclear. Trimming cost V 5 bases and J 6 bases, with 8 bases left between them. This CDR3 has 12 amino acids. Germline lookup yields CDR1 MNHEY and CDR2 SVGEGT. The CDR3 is CASSLQLQPQHF. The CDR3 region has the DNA TGTGCCAGCAGTCTACAGCTTCAGCCCCAGCATTTT.

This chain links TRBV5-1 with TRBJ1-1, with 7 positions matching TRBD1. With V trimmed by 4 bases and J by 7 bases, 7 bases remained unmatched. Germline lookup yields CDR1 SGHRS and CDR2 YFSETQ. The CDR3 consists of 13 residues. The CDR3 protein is CASSPGTALEAFF. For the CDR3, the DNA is TGCGCCAGCAGCCCTGGGACAGCCCTTGAAGCTTTCTTT.

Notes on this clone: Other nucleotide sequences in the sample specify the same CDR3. CDR3 region: CASSISSMNTEAFF. The CDR3 nucleotides read TGTGCCAGTAGTATCTCTTCGATGAACACTGAAGCTTTCTTT. V usage is TRBV19 and J usage is TRBJ1-1; D remains ambiguous. Germline V gives CDR1 LNHDA, CDR2 SQIVND (reference sequence). V gave up 3 bases and J gave up 0 bases, with 8 bases separating them. CDR3 length: 14 amino acids.

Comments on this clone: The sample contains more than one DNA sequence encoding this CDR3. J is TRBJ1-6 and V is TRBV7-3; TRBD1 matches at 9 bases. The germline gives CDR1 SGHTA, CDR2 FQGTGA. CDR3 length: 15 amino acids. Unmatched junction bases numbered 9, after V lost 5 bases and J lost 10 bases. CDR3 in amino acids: CASSLEGQGLSPLHF. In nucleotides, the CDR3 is TGTGCCAGCAGCCTAGAGGGACAGGGTTTGTCACCCCTCCACTTT. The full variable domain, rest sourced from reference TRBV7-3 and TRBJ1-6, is GAGVSQTPSNKVTEKGKYVELRCDPISGHTALYWYRQSLGQGPEFLIYFQGTGAADDSGLPNDRFFAVRPEGSVSTLKIQRTERGDSAVYLCASSLEGQGLSPLHFGNGTRLTVT.

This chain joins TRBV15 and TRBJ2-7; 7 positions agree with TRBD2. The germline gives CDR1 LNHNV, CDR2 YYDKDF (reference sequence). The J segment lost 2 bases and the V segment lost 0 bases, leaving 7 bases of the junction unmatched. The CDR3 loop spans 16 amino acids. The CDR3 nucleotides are TGTGCCACCAGCAGAGATCGTGTCGGGGGGACCTACGAGCAGTACTTC. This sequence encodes CATSRDRVGGTYEQYF.

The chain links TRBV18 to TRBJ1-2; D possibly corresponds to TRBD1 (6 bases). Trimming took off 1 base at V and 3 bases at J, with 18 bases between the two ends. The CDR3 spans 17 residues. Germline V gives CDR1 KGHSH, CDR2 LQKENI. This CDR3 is CASSPLVPTGVYYGYTF. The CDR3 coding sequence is TGTGCCAGCTCACCACTAGTTCCGACAGGCGTTTACTATGGCTACACCTTC.

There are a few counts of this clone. In nucleotides, the CDR3 is TGTGCCAGCAGCTCCGAAGGGTTAACGTCCGAGCAGTACTTC. Translating gives CASSSEGLTSEQYF. This chain uses TRBV7-9 with TRBJ2-7; D unclear. In germline, CDR1 is SEHNR, CDR2 FQNEAQ (reference sequence). This CDR3 comprises 14 residues. V lost 4 bases, J lost 6 bases, and 16 bases lay in between.

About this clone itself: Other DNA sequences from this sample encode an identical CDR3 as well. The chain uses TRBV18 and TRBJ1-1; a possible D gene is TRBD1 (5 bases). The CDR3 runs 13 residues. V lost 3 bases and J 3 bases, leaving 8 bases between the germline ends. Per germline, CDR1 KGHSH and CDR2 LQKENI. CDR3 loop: CASSPRGDTEAFF. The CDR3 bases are TGTGCCAGCTCACCGAGAGGGGACACTGAAGCTTTCTTT.

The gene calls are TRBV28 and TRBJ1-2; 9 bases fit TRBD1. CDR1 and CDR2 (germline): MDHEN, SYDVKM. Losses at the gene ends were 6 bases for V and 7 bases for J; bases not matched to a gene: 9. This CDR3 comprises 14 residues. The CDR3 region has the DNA TGTGCCAGCAGATTCGACAGGGGGAGGAGTGGCTACACCTTC. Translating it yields CASRFDRGRSGYTF.

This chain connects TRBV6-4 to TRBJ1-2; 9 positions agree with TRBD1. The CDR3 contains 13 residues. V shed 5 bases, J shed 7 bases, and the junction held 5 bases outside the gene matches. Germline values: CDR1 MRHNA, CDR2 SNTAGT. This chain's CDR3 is CASSSGTGSGYTF. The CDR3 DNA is TGTGCCAGCAGTTCCGGGACAGGGTCTGGCTACACCTTC.

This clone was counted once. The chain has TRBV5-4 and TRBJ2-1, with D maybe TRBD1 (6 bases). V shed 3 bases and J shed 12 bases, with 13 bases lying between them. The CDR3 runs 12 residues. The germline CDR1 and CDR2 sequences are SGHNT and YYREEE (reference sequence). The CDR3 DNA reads TGTGCCAGCAGCTCTGATACAGGGAGGCAGTTCTTC. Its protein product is CASSSDTGRQFF. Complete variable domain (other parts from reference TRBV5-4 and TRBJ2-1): ETGVTQSPTHLIKTRGQQVTLRCSSQSGHNTVSWYQQALGQGPQFIFQYYREEENGRGNFPPRFSGLQFPNYSSELNVNALELDDSALYLCASSSDTGRQFFGPGTRLTVL.

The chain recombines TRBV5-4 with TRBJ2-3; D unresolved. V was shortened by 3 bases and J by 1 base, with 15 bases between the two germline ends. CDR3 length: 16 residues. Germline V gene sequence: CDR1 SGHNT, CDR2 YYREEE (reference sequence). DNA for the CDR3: TGTGCCAGCAGCTCCGGGCCCCAAGTCGGCACAGATACGCAGTATTTT. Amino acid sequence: CASSSGPQVGTDTQYF.

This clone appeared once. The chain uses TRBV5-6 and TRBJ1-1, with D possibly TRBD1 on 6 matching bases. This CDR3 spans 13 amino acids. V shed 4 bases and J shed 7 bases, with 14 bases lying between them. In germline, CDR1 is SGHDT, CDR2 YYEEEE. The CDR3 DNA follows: TGTGCCAGCAGCATTGTAGGGGGTAGTGAAGCTTTCTTT. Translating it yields CASSIVGGSEAFF.

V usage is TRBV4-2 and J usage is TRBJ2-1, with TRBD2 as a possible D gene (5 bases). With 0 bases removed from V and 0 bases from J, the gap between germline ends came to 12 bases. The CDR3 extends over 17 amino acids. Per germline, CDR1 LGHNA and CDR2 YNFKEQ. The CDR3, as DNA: TGTGCCAGCAGCCAAGAAAAGAGGGATTACTCCTACAATGAGCAGTTCTTC. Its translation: CASSQEKRDYSYNEQFF.

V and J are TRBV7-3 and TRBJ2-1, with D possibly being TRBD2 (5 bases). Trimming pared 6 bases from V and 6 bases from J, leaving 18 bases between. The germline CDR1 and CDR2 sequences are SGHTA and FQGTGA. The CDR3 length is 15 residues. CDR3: CASSPTRLSANEQFF. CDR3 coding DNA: TGTGCCAGCAGTCCCACGCGGCTTAGCGCCAATGAGCAGTTCTTC.

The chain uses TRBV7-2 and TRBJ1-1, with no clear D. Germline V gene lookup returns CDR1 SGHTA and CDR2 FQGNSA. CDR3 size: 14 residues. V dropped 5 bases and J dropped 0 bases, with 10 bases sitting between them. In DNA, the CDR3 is TGTGCCAGCAGCATAGATCAAGTGAACACTGAAGCTTTCTTT. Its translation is CASSIDQVNTEAFF.

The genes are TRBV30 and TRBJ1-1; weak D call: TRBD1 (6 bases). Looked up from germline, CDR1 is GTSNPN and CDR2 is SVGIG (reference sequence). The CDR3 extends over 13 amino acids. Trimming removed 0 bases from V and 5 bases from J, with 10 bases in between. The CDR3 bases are TGTGCCTGGAGTGTAAACAGGGAGACTGAAGCTTTCTTT. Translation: CAWSVNRETEAFF. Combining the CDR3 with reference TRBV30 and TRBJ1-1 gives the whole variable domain SQTIHQWPATLVQPVGSPLSLECTVEGTSNPNLYWYRQAAGRGLQLLFYSVGIGQISSEVPQNLSASRPQDRQFILSSKKLLLSDSGFYLCAWSVNRETEAFFGQGTRLTVV.

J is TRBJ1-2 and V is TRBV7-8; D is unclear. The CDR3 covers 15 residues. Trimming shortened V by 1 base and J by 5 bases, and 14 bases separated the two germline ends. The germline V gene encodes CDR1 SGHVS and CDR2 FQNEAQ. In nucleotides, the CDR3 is TGTGCCAGCAGCTTAGGTGCTTTAGGTTCATATGGCTACACCTTC. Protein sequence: CASSLGALGSYGYTF.

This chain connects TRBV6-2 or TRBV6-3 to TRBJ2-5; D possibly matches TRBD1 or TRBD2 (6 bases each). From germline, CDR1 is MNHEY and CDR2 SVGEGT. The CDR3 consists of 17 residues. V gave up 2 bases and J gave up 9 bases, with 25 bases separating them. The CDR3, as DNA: TGTGCCAGCAGTTACCCGAGGGGGGAACGGGGCAAAGGGGCCCAGTACTTC. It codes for CASSYPRGERGKGAQYF.

CDR3 protein: CASSFWNEETQYF. The DNA for the CDR3 is TGTGCCAGCAGCTTTTGGAACGAGGAGACCCAGTACTTC. The chain uses TRBV5-4 and TRBJ2-5; no clear D gene. CDR1 and CDR2 (germline): SGHNT, YYREEE (reference sequence). V was cut by 2 bases and J by 5 bases, with 10 bases left in between. The CDR3 extends over 13 amino acids.

As DNA, the CDR3 is TGTGCCAGCAGTCCCCGACCATTCACGGACTATGGCTACACCTTC. Residues: CASSPRPFTDYGYTF. The rearrangement uses TRBV2 and TRBJ1-2; D call uncertain. This CDR3 contains 15 residues. In germline, CDR1 is SNHLY, CDR2 FYNNEI. V shed 5 bases and J shed 3 bases, with 16 bases lying between them.

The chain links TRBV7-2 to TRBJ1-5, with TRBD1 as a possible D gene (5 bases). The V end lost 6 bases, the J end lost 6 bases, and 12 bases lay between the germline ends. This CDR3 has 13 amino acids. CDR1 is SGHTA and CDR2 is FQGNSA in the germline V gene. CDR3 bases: TGTGCCAGCAGTTTGAGGGGAAGTCAGCCCCAGCATTTT. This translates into CASSLRGSQPQHF. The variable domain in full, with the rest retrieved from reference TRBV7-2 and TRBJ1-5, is GAGVSQSPSNKVTEKGKDVELRCDPISGHTALYWYRQSLGQGLEFLIYFQGNSAPDKSGLPSDRFSAERTGGSVSTLTIQRTQQEDSAVYLCASSLRGSQPQHFGDGTRLSIL.

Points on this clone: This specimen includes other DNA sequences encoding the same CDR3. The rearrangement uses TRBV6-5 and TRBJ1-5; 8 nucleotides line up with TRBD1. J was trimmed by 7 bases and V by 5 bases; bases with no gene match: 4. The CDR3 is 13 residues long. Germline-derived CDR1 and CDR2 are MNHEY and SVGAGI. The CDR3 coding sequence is TGTGCCAGCAGTCGACAGGGGAGCCAGCCCCAGCATTTT. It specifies CASSRQGSQPQHF.